A selection of T cell receptor beta chains follows, all from one sample in a study of technical replicates of blood from several donors. The repertoire was sequenced with immunoSEQ multiplex PCR; TCRdb's copy has only in-frame clones and lacks some. Of around 70,000 clones listed, 93% are singletons. Source material: T cells isolated from PBMCs. The receptors were gathered from a human donor in good health. CDR3s include the opening cysteine and the closing phenylalanine or tryptophan. Fields, in order: CDR3 protein, V gene, J gene.

CSASSPVEQYF	TRBV20-1	TRBJ2-7
CASRNMNTEAFF	TRBV4-2	TRBJ1-1
CASSYYRAGYGYTF	TRBV5-6	TRBJ1-2
CASLRNTEAFF	TRBV2	TRBJ1-1
CASNLRDRANTEAFF	TRBV19	TRBJ1-1
CAISGLAPLSGANVLTF	TRBV10-3	TRBJ2-6
CSVRLAGNTDTQYF	TRBV29-1	TRBJ2-3
CASSGWTGFNEQFF	TRBV10-1	TRBJ2-1
CASDNLEQGYRETQYF	TRBV2	TRBJ2-5
CSVLVSSNEQYF	TRBV29-1	TRBJ2-7
CASSTGLSNQPQHF	TRBV9	TRBJ1-5
CASSRRYQETQYF	TRBV2	TRBJ2-5
CASSATGTPSPQKLFF	TRBV6-1	TRBJ1-4
CSVLGGGYGYTF	TRBV29-1	TRBJ1-2
CASSPSGAEAFF	TRBV18	TRBJ1-1
CASSLVRGGARNEQFF	TRBV7-8	TRBJ2-1
CASSITGISQETQYF	TRBV28	TRBJ2-5
CASSYYAGTYEQYF	TRBV27	TRBJ2-7
CAISEIRQVESEAFF	TRBV10-3	TRBJ1-1
CASSRGQGAGEKLFF	TRBV5-1	TRBJ1-4
CASSPLTSTLEGTGELFF	TRBV4-1	TRBJ2-2
CASSYTDWTYEQYF	TRBV6-5	TRBJ2-7
CASSPQRSSYNEQFF	TRBV6-5	TRBJ2-1
CASSRGAPSYEQYF	TRBV7-9	TRBJ2-7
CASSETSSGPPDTQYF	TRBV6-1	TRBJ2-3
CASTLAGLNEQFF	TRBV5-1	TRBJ2-1
CASSLRGTGGQSPYEQYF	TRBV27	TRBJ2-7
CASRTGQDNQPQHF	TRBV28	TRBJ1-5
CASSLAGGNEQYF	TRBV7-8	TRBJ2-7
CASSLEYSNNEQFF	TRBV7-6	TRBJ2-1
CASSRRGQTRSYEQYF	TRBV7-8	TRBJ2-7
CASSRGLAGGGSYNEQFF	TRBV4-2	TRBJ2-1
CASSVPGTRSYEQYF	TRBV2	TRBJ2-7
CASEKRESAYEQYF	TRBV10-2	TRBJ2-7
CASSPGDLSTEAFF	TRBV27	TRBJ1-1
CASSLDLSTGDKNTEAFF	TRBV11-3	TRBJ1-1
CASSLAFDPGRETNEKLFF	TRBV5-1	TRBJ1-4
CASSFQVGQYF	TRBV28	TRBJ2-3
CASSINPGSYNSPLHF	TRBV9	TRBJ1-6
CASSPRDTEPEAFF	TRBV5-6	TRBJ1-1
CASSSPGARSYTF	TRBV11-2	TRBJ1-2
CASSKELLNEQYF	TRBV5-1	TRBJ2-7
CASSGDRVPPAYLPAEAFF	TRBV28	TRBJ1-1
CASSEGRGDTDTQYF	TRBV6-4	TRBJ2-3
CAISETGPEAFF	TRBV10-3	TRBJ1-1
CAGRTGGVHEQYF	TRBV30	TRBJ2-7
CASSLESSTDTQYF	TRBV5-1	TRBJ2-3
CASSSGQGFTGELFF	TRBV7-6	TRBJ2-2
CASSLARGTGVDEQYF	TRBV5-4	TRBJ2-7
CASSLGPGAGNTIYF	TRBV7-7	TRBJ1-3
CASSATTGANYGYTF	TRBV7-9	TRBJ1-2
CASSSGTSSGELFF	TRBV6-6	TRBJ2-2
CASSEGAGLAGYNEQFF	TRBV25-1	TRBJ2-1
CASSFPGDQSYEQYF	TRBV5-1	TRBJ2-7
CASSLPDYQQETQYF	TRBV28	TRBJ2-5
CASSSWAGQETQYF	TRBV5-1	TRBJ2-5
CASSYRQTSVTEAFF	TRBV6-5	TRBJ1-1
CASSLDGVAGAYNEQFF	TRBV5-1	TRBJ2-1